Shown below are 7 T cell receptor beta chains from a single sample sequenced in a study of CD8+ T cells in alopecia areata. Treatment of the sample: oral pan-JAK inhibitor, 5-10 mg twice daily. RNA was extracted and reverse transcribed into cDNA as the sequencing template. Clones were read by immunoSEQ multiplex PCR, and TCRdb kept only the in-frame ones, dropping some. The top ten hold just over 0.45% of the sample, which has about 120,000 clones, around 53% seen once. The specimen was CD4+ T cells sorted from blood, collected at week 4, from a patient treated with tofacitinib. These receptors all stem from a human donor with alopecia areata.

V usage is TRBV2 and J usage is TRBJ1-5; no clear D gene. The CDR3 is 14 amino acids. In germline, CDR1 is SNHLY, CDR2 FYNNEI. Trimming removed 6 bases at V and 3 bases at J, with 12 bases between. CDR3 sequence (DNA): TGTGCCAGCAGCTTAGGTGACCCCAATCAGCCCCAGCATTTT. Translating gives CASSLGDPNQPQHF.

The V call is TRBV5-1, the J call TRBJ1-1; D is uncertain. The V end lost 0 bases, the J end lost 1 base, and 7 bases lay between the germline ends. CDR1 SGHRS and CDR2 YFSETQ come from the germline V gene. The CDR3 is 14 residues long. CDR3 in amino acids: CASSLVVSNTEAFF. The CDR3 coding sequence is TGCGCCAGCAGCTTGGTAGTCTCGAACACTGAAGCTTTCTTT.

The chain carries TRBV19 and TRBJ1-1; D is unclear. In germline, CDR1 is LNHDA, CDR2 SQIVND (reference sequence). V lost 3 bases, J lost 2 bases, and 10 bases lay in between. The CDR3 runs to 14 residues. The CDR3 is CASSIRGFNTEAFF. The CDR3 DNA reads TGTGCCAGTAGTATTCGAGGTTTTAACACTGAAGCTTTCTTT.

The chain couples TRBV5-1 to TRBJ2-7; D is tentatively TRBD1 or TRBD2 (5 bases each). V lost 0 bases and J 1 base, leaving 11 bases between the germline ends. Germline V gives CDR1 SGHRS, CDR2 YFSETQ. This CDR3 is built from 15 residues. The CDR3 DNA sequence: TGCGCCAGCAGCTTGGAAGGGACGGCATCCTACGAGCAGTACTTC. This sequence encodes CASSLEGTASYEQYF.

The genes are TRBV29-1 and TRBJ1-1; 8 bases map to TRBD1. From germline, CDR1 is SQVTM and CDR2 ANQGSEA. Trimming at V came to 6 bases and at J to 2 bases, leaving 2 bases not matched to a gene. This CDR3 is 12 amino acids long. Here the CDR3 DNA reads TGCAGCGTGGGACAGGTAAACACTGAAGCTTTCTTT. Amino acid sequence: CSVGQVNTEAFF.

Only a few counts were recorded for this clone. The rearrangement joins TRBV4-1 to TRBJ2-1; 8 bases line up with TRBD2. The CDR3 extends over 15 amino acids. The J segment lost 16 bases and the V segment lost 3 bases, leaving 17 bases of the junction unmatched. Germline CDR1 and CDR2: MGHRA and YSYEKL. DNA of the CDR3: TGCGCCAGCAGCCACGTCACCCAGTCTAGCGGGCTGGGATTCTTC. The encoded protein is CASSHVTQSSGLGFF.

This clone has more than one count but fewer than ten. This chain connects TRBV7-9 to TRBJ1-2; tentative D call: TRBD1 (6 bases). Germline CDR1 and CDR2: SEHNR and FQNEAQ (reference sequence). The V and J ends lost 1 base and 7 bases respectively, with 16 bases between them. CDR3 length: 15 residues. The CDR3 loop is CASSLVEGQASGYTF. The CDR3 DNA reads TGTGCCAGCAGCTTAGTGGAGGGACAAGCCTCTGGCTACACCTTC. Looking up the rest from reference TRBV7-9 and TRBJ1-2 gives the full variable domain: DTGVSQNPRHKITKRGQNVTFRCDPISEHNRLYWYRQTLGQGPEFLTYFQNEAQLEKSRLLSDRFSAERPKGSFSTLEIQRTEQGDSAMYLCASSLVEGQASGYTFGSGTRLTVV.